Each of the 13 T cell receptor beta chains below was sequenced from the same sample in a study of cytomegalovirus exposure and HLA in healthy donors. Researchers ran the PCR with 60 Vbeta and 13 Jbeta primers. Sequenced by immunoSEQ multiplex PCR; TCRdb stores in-frame clones only, minus some. Of some 140,000 clones in the sample, 60% to 85% are singletons; the top ten hold 1.3% to 1.5%. Material for sequencing was PBMCs. Source of these receptors: a woman aged 40 to 49 in good health and CMV-seronegative.

This clone was seen a single time. The chain links TRBV28 to TRBJ2-2; 9 nucleotides agree with TRBD1. Germline CDR1 is MDHEN and CDR2 is SYDVKM. The CDR3 is 16 amino acids. Germline trimming cut 6 bases from V and 5 bases from J; bases unmatched to any gene: 10. The CDR3 loop is CASSLTGGAWTGELFF. CDR3 bases: TGTGCCAGCAGCCTGACAGGGGGGGCTTGGACCGGGGAGCTGTTTTTT. Variable domain in full (rest from reference TRBV28 and TRBJ2-2): DVKVTQSSRYLVKRTGEKVFLECVQDMDHENMFWYRQDPGLGLRLIYFSYDVKMKEKGDIPEGYSVSREKKERFSLILESASTNQTSMYLCASSLTGGAWTGELFFGEGSRLTVL.

This chain joins TRBV6-5 and TRBJ1-2; 7 bases are a match to TRBD1. V shed 0 bases, J shed 5 bases, and the junction held 9 bases outside the gene matches. Germline values: CDR1 MNHEY, CDR2 SVGAGI. The length of the CDR3 is 16 residues. CDR3 nucleotide sequence: TGTGCCAGCAGTTACTCTGCCGGACAGGTGGGGTATGGCTACACCTTC. Translating gives CASSYSAGQVGYGYTF.

The genes are TRBV6-5 and TRBJ1-1; D is unresolved. Germline V lookup: CDR1 MNHEY, CDR2 SVGAGI. The germline V and J ends were trimmed by 0 bases and 0 bases, with 11 bases remaining between them. The CDR3 has 16 amino acids. The chain's CDR3 is CASSYSSSRMNTEAFF. CDR3 in DNA: TGTGCCAGCAGTTACTCGTCCTCGAGGATGAACACTGAAGCTTTCTTT.

The chain joins TRBV5-1 to TRBJ1-1, with 8 bases aligning to TRBD1. J lost 2 bases, V lost 0 bases, and 15 bases had no gene match. CDR1 SGHRS and CDR2 YFSETQ come from the germline V gene. The CDR3 length is 19 residues. CDR3 sequence: CASSLADTGGRSNNTEAFF. The DNA of the CDR3 is TGCGCCAGCAGCTTGGCCGATACAGGGGGGCGATCAAACAACACTGAAGCTTTCTTT.

Written as DNA, the CDR3 is TGTGCCAGCAGTTACGATTTTCGGGGTGAAAAACTGTTTTTT. It encodes CASSYDFRGEKLFF. V gene TRBV6-5 combines with J gene TRBJ1-4; D remains ambiguous. V was pared by 2 bases and J by 7 bases, with 11 bases between. Germline values: CDR1 MNHEY, CDR2 SVGAGI. CDR3 size: 14 residues.

This clone was seen once. The J gene is TRBJ1-5, the V gene TRBV2, with 7 bases matching TRBD1. V lost 2 bases and J lost 3; bases outside the gene matches: 7. The CDR3 covers 16 residues. From germline, CDR1 is SNHLY and CDR2 FYNNEI. CDR3 bases: TGTGCCAGCAGTGAACGAGGGGGACAGATCAATCAGCCCCAGCATTTT. Translating it yields CASSERGGQINQPQHF.

This chain links TRBV10-1 with TRBJ2-3, with 7 bases fitting TRBD2. CDR3 size: 16 residues. Per the germline V gene, CDR1 is WNHNN and CDR2 is SYGVQD (reference sequence). Germline trimming cut 0 bases from V and 1 base from J; bases unmatched to any gene: 4. The CDR3 DNA is TGCGCCAGCAGTGAGTCGGCTAGCGGAGGCACAGATACGCAGTATTTT. Its protein product is CASSESASGGTDTQYF.

This clone was seen a few times. This chain uses TRBV4-2 with TRBJ2-5, with D maybe TRBD1 (5 bases). In germline, CDR1 is LGHNA, CDR2 YNFKEQ. CDR3 length: 14 amino acids. V was clipped by 4 bases and J by 1 base, with 10 bases between them. The CDR3 DNA reads TGTGCCAGCAGCCGTGAACAGGCCCAAGAGACCCAGTACTTC. This sequence encodes CASSREQAQETQYF.

The chain has TRBV2 and TRBJ1-1; maybe TRBD1 (5 bases). This CDR3 is 13 amino acids long. CDR1 is SNHLY, CDR2 FYNNEI, per germline. V was clipped by 6 bases and J by 1 base, with 9 bases between them. The CDR3: CASRSDRNTEAFF. The CDR3 DNA is TGTGCCAGCAGAAGCGACAGGAACACTGAAGCTTTCTTT.

This clone was counted only a few times. The chain joins TRBV28 to TRBJ1-2, with D possibly being TRBD1 (5 bases). CDR1 is MDHEN and CDR2 is SYDVKM in the germline V gene. Deletions cut 2 bases from V and 4 bases from J, with 14 bases between. The CDR3 has 15 amino acids. The CDR3 protein is CASSLTQGIPYGYTF. The DNA for the CDR3 is TGTGCCAGCAGTTTAACGCAGGGTATCCCCTATGGCTACACCTTC.

The chain employs TRBV19 and TRBJ1-5, with 8 nucleotides matching TRBD1. J gave up 4 bases and V 4 bases, and 9 bases lay outside the gene matches. The germline V gene encodes CDR1 LNHDA and CDR2 SQIVND (reference sequence). CDR3 length equals 16 residues. The CDR3 is CASSTRQGTWNQPQHF. Written as DNA, the CDR3 is TGTGCCAGTAGTACCCGACAGGGGACTTGGAATCAGCCCCAGCATTTT. Filled out from reference TRBV19 and TRBJ1-5, the complete variable domain reads DGGITQSPKYLFRKEGQNVTLSCEQNLNHDAMYWYRQDPGQGLRLIYYSQIVNDFQKGDIAEGYSVSREKKESFPLTVTSAQKNPTAFYLCASSTRQGTWNQPQHFGDGTRLSIL.

The rearrangement uses TRBV7-9 and TRBJ1-3, with TRBD1 matching 7 bases. The CDR3 consists of 16 residues. CDR1 and CDR2 (germline): SEHNR, FQNEAQ (reference sequence). V trimming: 5 bases; J trimming: 0 bases; junction bases outside the gene matches: 7. The CDR3 spells CASSLQGESSGNTIYF. Here the CDR3 DNA reads TGTGCCAGCAGCCTTCAGGGGGAGTCCTCTGGAAACACCATATATTTT.

The V gene is TRBV6-1, the J gene TRBJ1-4, with D possibly being TRBD1 (5 bases). The CDR3 runs 15 residues. The V end lost 6 bases, the J end lost 7 bases, and 18 bases lay between the germline ends. Looked up from germline, CDR1 is MNHNS and CDR2 is SASEGT. The CDR3 spells CASRPDRFWGEKLFF. DNA for the CDR3: TGTGCCAGCAGACCCGACAGATTTTGGGGTGAAAAACTGTTTTTT.